Listed here are 27 T cell receptor beta chains from one sample, sequenced in a study of blood T cell repertoires in COVID-19. TCRdb's table, derived via immunoSEQ multiplex PCR, lists solely in-frame clones and lacks some. The data show 150,000 to 200,000 clones, 70% to 85% seen once. The specimen was peripheral blood. The receptors here all came from a woman of 80 years or more with acute or convalescent COVID-19.

V usage is TRBV2 and J usage is TRBJ2-1; 14 positions match TRBD2. The CDR3 is 17 residues long. The V gene end was trimmed by 6 bases and the J gene end by 0 bases; junction bases not matched to a gene: 4. Germline V gene sequence: CDR1 SNHLY, CDR2 FYNNEI. CDR3: CASSGTSGRPSYNEQFF. As DNA, the CDR3 is TGTGCCAGCAGCGGGACTAGCGGGAGACCCTCCTACAATGAGCAGTTCTTC. The whole variable domain, remainder taken from reference TRBV2 and TRBJ2-1, is EPEVTQTPSHQVTQMGQEVILRCVPISNHLYFYWYRQILGQKVEFLVSFYNNEISEKSEIFDDQFSVERPDGSNFTLKIRSTKLEDSAMYFCASSGTSGRPSYNEQFFGPGTRLTVL.

The chain has TRBV20-1 and TRBJ2-7, with D hard to call. V lost 3 bases and J lost 7, with 10 bases in between. This CDR3 spans 11 amino acids. CDR1 is DFQATT, CDR2 SNEGSKA, per germline (reference sequence). CDR3 DNA sequence: TGCAGTGCTAGGAGCGAAAGGGAGCAGTACTTC. This codes for CSARSEREQYF.

This rearrangement joins TRBV9 to TRBJ1-1; D remains unclear. CDR1 and CDR2 (germline): SGDLS, YYNGEE. The CDR3 length is 14 residues. Trimming took off 2 bases at V and 4 bases at J, with 12 bases between the two ends. CDR3 protein: CASSVQAVVTEAFF. The DNA for the CDR3 is TGTGCCAGCAGCGTGCAGGCAGTTGTCACTGAAGCTTTCTTT.

The chain combines TRBV27 with TRBJ2-7; D remains unclear. The length of the CDR3 is 15 residues. V was shortened by 4 bases and J by 3 bases, with 16 bases between the two germline ends. Germline loops: CDR1 MNHEY, CDR2 SMNVEV (reference sequence). Written as DNA, the CDR3 is TGTGCCAGCAGTTCTGCGTTGCGGATAAACTACGAGCAGTACTTC. Its protein is CASSSALRINYEQYF.

V usage is TRBV18 and J usage is TRBJ1-6; tentatively, D is TRBD1 (5 bases). V was trimmed by 2 bases and J by 5 bases, leaving 10 bases between them. The germline gives CDR1 KGHSH, CDR2 LQKENI. The CDR3 covers 15 residues. Here the CDR3 reads CASSPAGVHNSPLHF. CDR3 sequence (DNA): TGTGCCAGCTCACCAGCGGGGGTCCATAATTCACCCCTCCACTTT.

The gene calls are TRBV7-8 and TRBJ2-7; TRBD2 matches 9 bases. The CDR3 length is 15 residues. Unmatched junction bases numbered 8, after V lost 2 bases and J lost 6 bases. Germline CDR1 and CDR2: SGHVS and FQNEAQ. Written as DNA, the CDR3 is TGTGCCAGCAGCTTAAACGCGGGAGGGCCACGCGAGCAGTACTTC. Its protein product is CASSLNAGGPREQYF. Supplemented by reference TRBV7-8 and TRBJ2-7, the full variable domain reads GAGVSQSPRYKVAKRGQDVALRCDPISGHVSLFWYQQALGQGPEFLTYFQNEAQLDKSGLPSDRFFAERPEGSVSTLKIQRTQQEDSAVYLCASSLNAGGPREQYFGPGTRLTVT.

This chain links TRBV7-9 with TRBJ2-2; 9 bases match TRBD1. CDR1 and CDR2 (germline): SEHNR, FQNEAQ (reference sequence). The CDR3 has 16 residues. After removal of 4 bases from V and 3 bases from J, the junction contained 6 bases not matched to a gene. CDR3 nucleotide sequence: TGTGCCAGCAGCTCGCGACAGGGGGAATACACCGGGGAGCTGTTTTTT. Residues: CASSSRQGEYTGELFF.

This chain links TRBV9 with TRBJ2-7, with 7 bases matching TRBD1. This CDR3 spans 14 amino acids. The V segment lost 4 bases and the J segment 3 bases; nucleotides outside the gene matches: 7. The germline V gene encodes CDR1 SGDLS and CDR2 YYNGEE. CDR3 region: CASSPWDRNYEQYF. The CDR3 nucleotides read TGTGCCAGCAGCCCCTGGGACAGAAACTACGAGCAGTACTTC. The variable domain in full, completed from reference TRBV9 and TRBJ2-7, reads DSGVTQTPKHLITATGQRVTLRCSPRSGDLSVYWYQQSLDQGLQFLIQYYNGEERAKGNILERFSAQQFPDLHSELNLSSLELGDSALYFCASSPWDRNYEQYFGPGTRLTVT.

The V call is TRBV9, the J call TRBJ1-1, with a tentative D call TRBD1 (6 bases). The V gene lost 4 bases and the J gene lost 0 bases, with 19 bases spanning the gap. The CDR3 is 17 amino acids. The V gene's germline CDR1 is SGDLS and CDR2 YYNGEE. Here the CDR3 reads CASSSYPGGAMNTEAFF. The CDR3 DNA sequence: TGTGCCAGCAGCTCCTATCCCGGGGGGGCCATGAACACTGAAGCTTTCTTT.

Of note for this clone: Its ends do not fully match the called genes, so a read error is possible. The genes are TRBV6-6 and TRBJ2-7; TRBD1 aligns across 8 bases. Germline CDR1 reads MNHNY; CDR2 reads SVGAGI (reference sequence). There are 14 residues in the CDR3. DNA for the CDR3: TGTGCCAGCAATTACCAGGGGGCAGCCTACGAGCAGTACTTC. This sequence encodes CASNYQGAAYEQYF.

This rearrangement joins TRBV30 to TRBJ1-5, with 9 bases matching TRBD1. The germline CDR1 and CDR2 sequences are GTSNPN and SVGIG (reference sequence). Unmatched junction bases numbered 4, after V lost 0 bases and J lost 4 bases. This CDR3 contains 15 residues. CDR3: CAWSVRQGVNQPQHF. CDR3 coding DNA: TGTGCCTGGAGTGTAAGACAGGGGGTGAATCAGCCCCAGCATTTT. The entire variable domain, with the rest obtained from reference TRBV30 and TRBJ1-5, is as follows: SQTIHQWPATLVQPVGSPLSLECTVEGTSNPNLYWYRQAAGRGLQLLFYSVGIGQISSEVPQNLSASRPQDRQFILSSKKLLLSDSGFYLCAWSVRQGVNQPQHFGDGTRLSIL.

J is TRBJ2-1 and V is TRBV5-1; D uncertain. Germline values: CDR1 SGHRS, CDR2 YFSETQ. The V and J ends lost 4 bases and 6 bases respectively, with 23 bases between them. The CDR3 contains 17 residues. CDR3 amino acids: CASSLDPRPVLSNEQFF. DNA for the CDR3: TGCGCCAGCAGCCTAGACCCGCGACCCGTACTTTCCAATGAGCAGTTCTTC.

The DNA of the CDR3 is TGTGCCAGCAGCCTAGGACAGGGGGCCGGTCAGCCCCAGCATTTT. Encoded protein: CASSLGQGAGQPQHF. This sequence joins TRBV7-2 and TRBJ1-5; 11 bases map to TRBD1. CDR1 and CDR2 from the germline V gene are SGHTA and FQGNSA. V was pared by 5 bases and J by 6 bases, with 6 bases of the junction left unmatched. This CDR3 has 15 amino acids.

The rearrangement joins TRBV7-2 to TRBJ2-5, with TRBD2 matching 7 bases. After removal of 4 bases from V and 2 bases from J, the junction contained 7 bases not matched to a gene. Germline loops: CDR1 SGHTA, CDR2 FQGNSA. The CDR3 spans 15 residues. The CDR3 DNA reads as TGTGCCAGCAGCTCCCGCGGTAGCGGGCAAGAGACCCAGTACTTC. Residues: CASSSRGSGQETQYF.

The chain joins TRBV19 to TRBJ1-6; D ambiguous. Trimming removed 4 bases at V and 3 bases at J, with 4 bases between. There are 13 residues in the CDR3. Germline V lookup: CDR1 LNHDA, CDR2 SQIVND (reference sequence). As DNA, the CDR3 is TGTGCCAGTAGTACCAACTATAATTCACCCCTCCACTTT. Translation gives CASSTNYNSPLHF.

The chain recombines TRBV3-1 (or the pseudogene TRBV3-2) with TRBJ1-1, with TRBD1 matching 8 bases. V shed 4 bases and J 11 bases; nucleotides not matched to a gene: 6. The CDR3 sequence is 12 residues long. The V gene's germline CDR1 is LGHDT and CDR2 YNNKEL (reference sequence). Here the CDR3 DNA reads TGTGCCAGCAGCCTGAAGACAGGGGAGGCTTTCTTT. Translation: CASSLKTGEAFF.

The gene calls are TRBV5-4 and TRBJ2-5; the match to TRBD1 covers 10 bases. V gave up 3 bases and J gave up 3 bases; unmatched junction bases: 5. The germline V gene encodes CDR1 SGHNT and CDR2 YYREEE (reference sequence). This CDR3 spans 15 amino acids. CDR3 sequence (DNA): TGTGCCAGCAGCTCGACAGGGGGCCTTAAAGAGACCCAGTACTTC. This translates into CASSSTGGLKETQYF. Drawing the rest from reference TRBV5-4 and TRBJ2-5, the complete variable domain is ETGVTQSPTHLIKTRGQQVTLRCSSQSGHNTVSWYQQALGQGPQFIFQYYREEENGRGNFPPRFSGLQFPNYSSELNVNALELDDSALYLCASSSTGGLKETQYFGPGTRLLVL.

V usage is TRBV5-1 and J usage is TRBJ2-5, with 10 bases matching TRBD2. Germline V lookup: CDR1 SGHRS, CDR2 YFSETQ. This CDR3 region has 16 residues. V trimming: 4 bases; J trimming: 1 base; junction bases outside the gene matches: 7. In DNA form, the CDR3 reads TGCGCCAGCAGCCTGGGAGTAGCGGGAGGCCAAGAGACCCAGTACTTC. Translation: CASSLGVAGGQETQYF.

The chain recombines TRBV5-1 with TRBJ2-1, with 9 bases fitting TRBD2. V gave up 2 bases and J gave up 1 base; unmatched junction bases: 7. Germline V gives CDR1 SGHRS, CDR2 YFSETQ. CDR3 length: 17 amino acids. This chain's CDR3 is CASSLLLAGTSYNEQFF. CDR3 nucleotide sequence: TGCGCCAGCAGCTTACTCCTAGCGGGAACTTCCTACAATGAGCAGTTCTTC.

The V gene is TRBV29-1, the J gene TRBJ1-1, with 7 bases that match TRBD1. The CDR3 sequence is 14 residues long. V was pared by 5 bases and J by 4 bases, with 10 bases of the junction left unmatched. From germline, CDR1 is SQVTM and CDR2 ANQGSEA. The chain's CDR3 is CSVRSRGQVTEAFF. The CDR3 coding sequence is TGCAGCGTTCGGAGTAGAGGACAGGTCACTGAAGCTTTCTTT.

This clone was seen a few times. The chain employs TRBV3-1 (or the pseudogene TRBV3-2) and TRBJ1-2; 8 positions agree with TRBD1. The CDR3 is made up of 13 amino acids. V lost 6 bases and J lost 4; bases outside the gene matches: 4. Germline V gene data show CDR1 as LGHDT and CDR2 as YNNKEL (reference sequence). CDR3 loop: CASRGTGGYGYTF. In DNA form, the CDR3 reads TGTGCCAGCAGAGGAACAGGGGGCTATGGCTACACCTTC.

In nucleotides, the CDR3 is TGCGCCAGCAGCTTTAGCGGGTCCGTCTCCTACGAGCAGTACTTC. It encodes CASSFSGSVSYEQYF. The V call is TRBV5-1, the J call TRBJ2-7, with 7 bases fitting TRBD2. Germline CDR1 SGHRS, CDR2 YFSETQ. V shed 2 bases and J 0 bases; nucleotides not matched to a gene: 5. The CDR3 covers 15 residues.

This clone was recorded only once. V usage is TRBV11-2 and J usage is TRBJ2-2; D is perhaps TRBD2 (5 bases). Between the trimmed V and J ends, which lost 3 bases and 8 bases, there was a span of 13 bases. CDR3 length equals 14 residues. CDR1 is SGHAT, CDR2 FQNNGV, per germline. This chain's CDR3 is CASSFQAANGELFF. CDR3 DNA sequence: TGTGCCAGCAGCTTTCAAGCGGCCAATGGGGAGCTGTTTTTT.

J is TRBJ1-2 and V is TRBV19; D not resolved. Trimming left V 7 bases short and J 0 bases short, with 15 bases between. CDR1 LNHDA and CDR2 SQIVND come from the germline V gene (reference sequence). The CDR3 covers 15 residues. CDR3 amino acids: CASIPNDNSNYGYTF. DNA of the CDR3: TGTGCCAGTATTCCCAACGACAACTCTAACTATGGCTACACCTTC.

The chain is built from TRBV19 and TRBJ1-1; D not certain. CDR1 is LNHDA and CDR2 is SQIVND in the germline V gene (reference sequence). The CDR3 spans 12 residues. The ends were cut back, 9 bases at V and 9 bases at J, with 17 bases in the middle. The CDR3 is CASHSYPPKAFF. The CDR3 DNA sequence: TGTGCCAGCCATTCCTACCCACCTAAAGCTTTCTTT.

DNA of the CDR3: TGTGCCAGCAGCTTGCGGGGGACCTCGGGCGAGCAGTACTTC. Translation: CASSLRGTSGEQYF. The chain links TRBV5-6 to TRBJ2-7; tentatively, D is TRBD2 (6 bases). Germline V gene sequence: CDR1 SGHDT, CDR2 YYEEEE. The V end lost 1 base, the J end lost 6 bases, and 14 bases lay between the germline ends. This CDR3 spans 14 amino acids.

This chain uses TRBV4-3 with TRBJ1-2, with a weak D call TRBD1 (6 bases). The germline CDR1 and CDR2 sequences are LGHNA and YSLEER. V was trimmed by 3 bases and J by 8 bases, leaving 10 bases between them. This CDR3 has 12 residues. The chain's CDR3 is CASSQTGRGYTF. DNA of the CDR3: TGCGCCAGCAGCCAGACAGGACGCGGCTACACCTTC.